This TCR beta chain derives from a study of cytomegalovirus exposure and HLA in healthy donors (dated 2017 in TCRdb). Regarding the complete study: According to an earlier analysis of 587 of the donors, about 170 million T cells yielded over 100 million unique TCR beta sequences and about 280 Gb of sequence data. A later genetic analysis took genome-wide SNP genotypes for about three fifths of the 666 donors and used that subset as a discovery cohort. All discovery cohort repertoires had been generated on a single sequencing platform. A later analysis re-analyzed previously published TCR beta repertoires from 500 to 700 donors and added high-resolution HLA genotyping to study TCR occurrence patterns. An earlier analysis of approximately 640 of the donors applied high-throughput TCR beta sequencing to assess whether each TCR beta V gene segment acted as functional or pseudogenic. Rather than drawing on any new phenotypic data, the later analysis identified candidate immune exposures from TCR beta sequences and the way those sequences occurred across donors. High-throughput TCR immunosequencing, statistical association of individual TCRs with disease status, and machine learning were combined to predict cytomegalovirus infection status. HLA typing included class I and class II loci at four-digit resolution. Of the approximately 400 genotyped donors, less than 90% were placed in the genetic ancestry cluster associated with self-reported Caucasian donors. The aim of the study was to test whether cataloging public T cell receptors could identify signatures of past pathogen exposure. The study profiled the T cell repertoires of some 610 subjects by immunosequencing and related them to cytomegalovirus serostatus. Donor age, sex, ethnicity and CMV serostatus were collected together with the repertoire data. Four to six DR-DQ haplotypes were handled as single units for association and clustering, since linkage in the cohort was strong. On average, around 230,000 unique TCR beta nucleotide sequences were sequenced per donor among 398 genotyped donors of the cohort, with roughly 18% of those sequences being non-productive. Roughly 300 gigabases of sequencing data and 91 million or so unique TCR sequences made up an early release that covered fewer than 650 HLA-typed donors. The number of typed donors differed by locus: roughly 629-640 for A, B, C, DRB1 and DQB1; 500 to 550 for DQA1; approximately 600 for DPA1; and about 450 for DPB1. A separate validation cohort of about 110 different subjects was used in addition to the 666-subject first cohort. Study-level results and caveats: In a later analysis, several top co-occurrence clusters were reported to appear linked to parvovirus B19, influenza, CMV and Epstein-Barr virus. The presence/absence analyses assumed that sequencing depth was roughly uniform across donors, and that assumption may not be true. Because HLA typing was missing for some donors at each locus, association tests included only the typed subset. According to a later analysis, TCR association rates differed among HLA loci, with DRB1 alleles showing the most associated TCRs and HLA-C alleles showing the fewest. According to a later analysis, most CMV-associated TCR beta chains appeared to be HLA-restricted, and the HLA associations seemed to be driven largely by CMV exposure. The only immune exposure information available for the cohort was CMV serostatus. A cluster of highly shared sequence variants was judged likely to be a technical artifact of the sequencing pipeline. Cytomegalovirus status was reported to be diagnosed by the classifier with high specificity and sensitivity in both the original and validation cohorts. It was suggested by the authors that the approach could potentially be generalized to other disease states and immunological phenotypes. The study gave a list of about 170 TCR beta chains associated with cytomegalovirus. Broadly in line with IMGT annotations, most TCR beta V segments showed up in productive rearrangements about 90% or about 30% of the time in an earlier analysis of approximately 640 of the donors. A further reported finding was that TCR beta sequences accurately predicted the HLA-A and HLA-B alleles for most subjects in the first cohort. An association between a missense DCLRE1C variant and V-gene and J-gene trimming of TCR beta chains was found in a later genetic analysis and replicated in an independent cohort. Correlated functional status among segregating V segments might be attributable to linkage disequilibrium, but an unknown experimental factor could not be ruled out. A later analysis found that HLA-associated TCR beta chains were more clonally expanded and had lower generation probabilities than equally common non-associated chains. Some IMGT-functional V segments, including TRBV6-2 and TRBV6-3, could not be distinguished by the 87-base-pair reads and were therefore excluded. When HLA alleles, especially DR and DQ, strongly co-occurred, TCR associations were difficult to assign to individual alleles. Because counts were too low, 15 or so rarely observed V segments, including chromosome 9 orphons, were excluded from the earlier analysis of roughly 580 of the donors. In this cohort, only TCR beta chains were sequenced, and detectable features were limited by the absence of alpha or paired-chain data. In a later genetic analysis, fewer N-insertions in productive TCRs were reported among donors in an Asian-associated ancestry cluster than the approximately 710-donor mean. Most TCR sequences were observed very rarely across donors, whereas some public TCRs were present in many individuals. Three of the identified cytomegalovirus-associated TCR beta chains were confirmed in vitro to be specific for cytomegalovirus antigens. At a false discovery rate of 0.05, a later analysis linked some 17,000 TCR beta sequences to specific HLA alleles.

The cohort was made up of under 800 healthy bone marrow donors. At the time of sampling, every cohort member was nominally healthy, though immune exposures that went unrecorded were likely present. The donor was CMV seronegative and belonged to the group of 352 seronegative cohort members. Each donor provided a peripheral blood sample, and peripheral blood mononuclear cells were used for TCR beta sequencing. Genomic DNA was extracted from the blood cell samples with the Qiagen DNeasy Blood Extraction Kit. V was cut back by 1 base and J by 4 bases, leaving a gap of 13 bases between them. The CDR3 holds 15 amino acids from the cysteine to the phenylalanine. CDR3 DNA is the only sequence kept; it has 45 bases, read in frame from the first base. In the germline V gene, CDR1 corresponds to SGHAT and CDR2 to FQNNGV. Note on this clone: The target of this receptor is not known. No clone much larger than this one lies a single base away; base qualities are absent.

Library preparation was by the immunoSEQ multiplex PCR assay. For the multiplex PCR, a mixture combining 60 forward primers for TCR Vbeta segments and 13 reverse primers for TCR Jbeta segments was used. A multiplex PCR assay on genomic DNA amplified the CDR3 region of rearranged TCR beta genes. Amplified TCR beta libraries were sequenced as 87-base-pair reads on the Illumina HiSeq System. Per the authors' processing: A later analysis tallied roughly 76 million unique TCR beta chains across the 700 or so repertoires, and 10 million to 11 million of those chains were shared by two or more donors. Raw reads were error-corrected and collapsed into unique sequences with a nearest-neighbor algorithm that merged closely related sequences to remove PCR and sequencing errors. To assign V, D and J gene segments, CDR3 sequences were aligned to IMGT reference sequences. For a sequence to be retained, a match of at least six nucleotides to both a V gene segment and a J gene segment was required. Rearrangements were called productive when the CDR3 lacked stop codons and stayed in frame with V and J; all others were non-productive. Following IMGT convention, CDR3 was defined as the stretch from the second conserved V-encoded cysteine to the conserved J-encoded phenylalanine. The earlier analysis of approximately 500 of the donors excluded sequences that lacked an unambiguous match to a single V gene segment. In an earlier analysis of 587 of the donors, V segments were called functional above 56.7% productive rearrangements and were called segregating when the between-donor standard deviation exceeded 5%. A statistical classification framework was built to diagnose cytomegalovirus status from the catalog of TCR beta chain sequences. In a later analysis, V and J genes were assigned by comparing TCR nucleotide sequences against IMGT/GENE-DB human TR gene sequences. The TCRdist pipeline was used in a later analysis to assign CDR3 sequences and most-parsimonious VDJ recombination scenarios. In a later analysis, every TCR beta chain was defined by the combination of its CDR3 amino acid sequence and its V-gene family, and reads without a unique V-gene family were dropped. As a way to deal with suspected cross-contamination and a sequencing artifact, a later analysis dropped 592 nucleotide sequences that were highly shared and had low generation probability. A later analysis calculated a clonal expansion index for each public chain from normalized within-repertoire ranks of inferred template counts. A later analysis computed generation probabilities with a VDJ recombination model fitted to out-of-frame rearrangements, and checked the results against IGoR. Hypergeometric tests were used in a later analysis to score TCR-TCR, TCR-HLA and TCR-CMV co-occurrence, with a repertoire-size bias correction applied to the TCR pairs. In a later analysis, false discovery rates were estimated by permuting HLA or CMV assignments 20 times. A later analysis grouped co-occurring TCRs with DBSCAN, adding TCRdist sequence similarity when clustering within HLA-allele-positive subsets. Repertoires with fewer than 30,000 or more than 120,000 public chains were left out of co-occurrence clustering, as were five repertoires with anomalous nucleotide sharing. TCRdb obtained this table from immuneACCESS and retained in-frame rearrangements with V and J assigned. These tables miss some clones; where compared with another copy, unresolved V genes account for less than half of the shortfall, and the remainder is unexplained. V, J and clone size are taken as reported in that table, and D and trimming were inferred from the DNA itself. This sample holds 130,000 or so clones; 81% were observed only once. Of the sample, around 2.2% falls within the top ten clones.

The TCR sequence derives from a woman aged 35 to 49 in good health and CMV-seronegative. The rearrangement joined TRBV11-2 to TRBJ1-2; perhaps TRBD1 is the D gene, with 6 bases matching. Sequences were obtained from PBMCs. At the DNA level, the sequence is TGTGCCAGCAGCTTAGCAGGGGCAGCGGTCTATGGCTACACCTTC. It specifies CASSLAGAAVYGYTF. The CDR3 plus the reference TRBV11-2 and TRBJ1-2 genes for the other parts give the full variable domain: EAGVAQSPRYKIIEKRQSVAFWCNPISGHATLYWYQQILGQGPKLLIQFQNNGVVDDSQLPKDRFSAERLKGVDSTLKIQPAKLEDSAVYLCASSLAGAAVYGYTFGSGTRLTVV.